Listed here is a single T cell receptor (beta chain). Its antigen is unknown. This entry belongs to a study of synovial regulatory T cells in juvenile arthritis. Study-level findings and limits: Inflammation-associated Treg cells in blood had less TCR diversity than the remaining blood Treg cells.

iaTreg cells were HLA-DR+ Treg cells. Eleven-patient cohort: 11 active juvenile idiopathic arthritis patients, 3 polyarticular, 8 oligoarticular. From germline, CDR1 is ENHRY and CDR2 SYGVKD. CDR3 length equals 14 residues. DNA for this receptor is not on file. Some clones are missing from TCRdb's copy, which holds only in-frame ones; the method was immunoSEQ multiplex PCR. Recorded for this sample: roughly 9,900 clones. The sequencing sample was made of Treg cells from blood. Subset: HLA-DR+ inflammation-associated blood Treg cells. The chain uses TRBV10-3 and TRBJ1-3; the D call from TCRdb, TRBD1, cannot be confirmed without DNA. The clonotype was recovered from a donor aged 2-35 years with juvenile idiopathic arthritis. CDR3 residues: CAINEDRGGNTIYF.